These 28 T cell receptor beta chains came from one sample sequenced in a study of cytomegalovirus exposure and HLA in healthy donors. The PCR ran on 60 Vbeta and 13 Jbeta primers. TCRdb's copy holds only in-frame clones and misses some; the assay was immunoSEQ multiplex PCR. The sample lists approximately 160,000 clones, around 85% occurring once. Sample: PBMCs. The receptors come from a human donor in good health.

This chain links TRBV27 with TRBJ1-2, with TRBD1 identical over 8 bases. V lost 5 bases and J lost 4; bases outside the gene matches: 9. There are 15 residues in the CDR3. Germline V gene lookup returns CDR1 MNHEY and CDR2 SMNVEV (reference sequence). This CDR3 reads CASSPDRGFIYGYTF. CDR3 DNA: TGTGCCAGCAGTCCCGACAGGGGCTTCATCTATGGCTACACCTTC.

V gene TRBV6-5 combines with J gene TRBJ1-5; 7 bases map to TRBD1. Trimming at V came to 4 bases and at J to 5 bases, leaving 5 bases not matched to a gene. This CDR3 contains 14 residues. CDR1 is MNHEY, CDR2 SVGAGI, per germline. The chain's CDR3 is CASSWDSAYQPQHF. CDR3 nucleotides: TGTGCCAGCAGTTGGGACAGCGCTTATCAGCCCCAGCATTTT.

The chain recombines TRBV4-3 with TRBJ2-3; 10 bases agree with TRBD2. Germline-derived CDR1 and CDR2 are LGHNA and YSLEER. J was trimmed by 2 bases and V by 0 bases; bases with no gene match: 8. The CDR3 runs 18 residues. CDR3: CASSQESISGGNTDTQYF. CDR3 DNA sequence: TGCGCCAGCAGCCAAGAGTCGATTAGCGGGGGGAACACAGATACGCAGTATTTT.

The chain carries TRBV7-3 and TRBJ2-1, with a weak D call TRBD2 (5 bases). The germline V gene encodes CDR1 SGHTA and CDR2 FQGTGA. Trimming stripped 5 bases from V and 6 bases from J, with 8 bases between. CDR3 length: 12 amino acids. CDR3 nucleotides: TGTGCCAGCAGCCCGGGGAGCAATGAGCAGTTCTTC. Translation: CASSPGSNEQFF.

The CDR3 spells CASSPLRDRGALANEKLFF. The CDR3 DNA follows: TGCGCCAGCAGCCCCCTCAGGGACAGAGGCGCCCTCGCTAATGAAAAACTGTTTTTT. The genes are TRBV5-1 and TRBJ1-4; 7 bases are shared with TRBD1. The ends lost 4 bases at V and 3 bases at J; junction bases unmatched: 18. From germline, CDR1 is SGHRS and CDR2 YFSETQ. This CDR3 spans 19 amino acids.

The gene calls are TRBV11-2 and TRBJ1-1; perhaps TRBD1 as D (6 bases). CDR3 length: 16 amino acids. Per the germline V gene, CDR1 is SGHAT and CDR2 is FQNNGV. V was shortened by 1 base and J by 6 bases, with 18 bases between the two germline ends. The CDR3 sequence: CASSLGGGAGSAEAFF. The CDR3 DNA follows: TGTGCCAGCAGCTTAGGGGGGGGCGCAGGATCGGCTGAAGCTTTCTTT.

This clone was recorded only once. The gene calls are TRBV27 and TRBJ2-7, with D perhaps TRBD1 (5 bases). This CDR3 contains 14 residues. V was clipped by 3 bases and J by 5 bases, with 14 bases between them. CDR1 and CDR2 from the germline V gene are MNHEY and SMNVEV (reference sequence). The CDR3 DNA reads as TGTGCCAGCAGTTTGCAGGGCGTTGTAAACGAGCAGTACTTC. Translating gives CASSLQGVVNEQYF.

The chain combines TRBV27 with TRBJ1-3; D might be TRBD1 (5 bases). The V end lost 3 bases, the J end lost 3 bases, and 15 bases lay between the germline ends. The CDR3 is 16 residues long. Germline values: CDR1 MNHEY, CDR2 SMNVEV (reference sequence). CDR3 nucleotide sequence: TGTGCCAGCAGTTTTAGGGGAGGGGTTGGTGGAAACACCATATATTTT. It translates to CASSFRGGVGGNTIYF.

V usage is TRBV6-1 and J usage is TRBJ2-4; no clear D. CDR1 and CDR2 from the germline V gene are MNHNS and SASEGT. The CDR3 is 15 amino acids. The V end lost 5 bases, the J end lost 0 bases, and 11 bases lay between the germline ends. The CDR3 nucleotides are TGTGCCAGCAGTAACAGACGGCTAGCCAAAAACATTCAGTACTTC. This sequence encodes CASSNRRLAKNIQYF.

The rearrangement links TRBV13 to TRBJ2-7; 10 bases are shared with TRBD1. Germline values: CDR1 PRHDT, CDR2 FYEKMQ (reference sequence). Unmatched junction bases numbered 3, after V lost 5 bases and J lost 2 bases. The CDR3 is 14 amino acids. CDR3 bases: TGTGCCAGCAGCCCGGGACAGGGGCCCTACGAGCAGTACTTC. Its translation is CASSPGQGPYEQYF.

V is TRBV28 and J is TRBJ1-1, with 9 bases fitting TRBD1. In germline, CDR1 is MDHEN, CDR2 SYDVKM. There are 15 residues in the CDR3. Trimming at V came to 1 base and at J to 4 bases, leaving 4 bases not matched to a gene. The CDR3 protein is CASSLYRGRSTEAFF. CDR3 nucleotides: TGTGCCAGCAGTTTATACAGGGGGCGGAGCACTGAAGCTTTCTTT.

The J gene is TRBJ2-7, the V gene TRBV11-2; a possible D gene is TRBD2 (6 bases). CDR1 is SGHAT and CDR2 is FQNNGV in the germline V gene. The length of the CDR3 is 15 residues. Trimming took 0 bases from V and 0 from J, leaving 9 bases between them. The CDR3 loop is CASSLELASSYEQYF. The CDR3 nucleotides are TGTGCCAGCAGCTTAGAACTAGCAAGCTCCTACGAGCAGTACTTC.

The chain joins TRBV13 to TRBJ2-2; D is perhaps TRBD2 (6 bases). This CDR3 is built from 19 residues. Trimming took off 5 bases at V and 1 base at J, with 23 bases between the two ends. In germline, CDR1 is PRHDT, CDR2 FYEKMQ (reference sequence). In DNA, the CDR3 is TGTGCCAGCAGCGCCAACGGGGGTACCCGAGTTGGGAACACCGGGGAGCTGTTTTTT. Its translation is CASSANGGTRVGNTGELFF.

J is TRBJ2-5 and V is TRBV4-1, with 15 nucleotides matching TRBD2. Germline trimming cut 1 base from V and 3 bases from J; bases unmatched to any gene: 6. Germline CDR1 MGHRA, CDR2 YSYEKL. The CDR3 extends over 18 amino acids. CDR3: CASSQAPGLAGGKETQYF. CDR3 sequence (DNA): TGCGCCAGCAGCCAAGCCCCTGGACTAGCGGGGGGGAAAGAGACCCAGTACTTC.

The genes are TRBV7-2 and TRBJ2-1, with D perhaps matching TRBD2 (5 bases). V gave up 7 bases and J gave up 4 bases, with 17 bases separating them. This CDR3 comprises 15 residues. Germline CDR1 reads SGHTA; CDR2 reads FQGNSA. The CDR3 region is CASMSTRGLYNEQFF. In DNA, the CDR3 is TGTGCCAGCATGAGTACACGGGGATTATACAATGAGCAGTTCTTC.

The V gene is TRBV5-6, the J gene TRBJ1-1; maybe TRBD1 (5 bases). Trimming took off 4 bases at V and 10 bases at J, with 17 bases between the two ends. From germline, CDR1 is SGHDT and CDR2 YYEEEE. The CDR3 has 13 residues. CDR3 in DNA: TGTGCCAGCAGCGACCCATCTGGACAACTAGCTTTCTTT. Its protein is CASSDPSGQLAFF.

This sequence joins TRBV7-8 and TRBJ1-4; D is perhaps TRBD1 (6 bases). The V end was cut by 5 bases, the J end by 4 bases, with 20 bases between. Germline V gives CDR1 SGHVS, CDR2 FQNEAQ. This CDR3 has 17 amino acids. DNA of the CDR3: TGTGCCAGCAGCCCACAGGGTGGCGGAGCTTATAATGAAAAACTGTTTTTT. Protein sequence: CASSPQGGGAYNEKLFF. The complete variable domain, with remaining parts taken from reference TRBV7-8 and TRBJ1-4, reads GAGVSQSPRYKVAKRGQDVALRCDPISGHVSLFWYQQALGQGPEFLTYFQNEAQLDKSGLPSDRFFAERPEGSVSTLKIQRTQQEDSAVYLCASSPQGGGAYNEKLFFGSGTQLSVL.

The chain uses TRBV19 and TRBJ2-5; 9 nucleotides agree with TRBD1. The end of the DNA is better explained by TRBJ2-7, so the J call may be wrong. The CDR3 has 14 residues. Germline V gives CDR1 LNHDA, CDR2 SQIVND (reference sequence). The CDR3 loop is CASRTGQGSYEQYF. Here the CDR3 DNA reads TGTGCCAGTAGGACGGGACAGGGTTCTTACGAGCAGTACTTC.

The V call is TRBV7-2, the J call TRBJ1-2, with D perhaps TRBD1 (6 bases). The germline V gene has CDR1 SGHTA and CDR2 FQGNSA. Trimming took 1 base from V and 8 from J, leaving 11 bases between them. The CDR3 is 13 residues long. This CDR3 is CASSLVGGEGYTF. CDR3 nucleotides: TGTGCCAGCAGCTTAGTAGGGGGTGAAGGCTACACCTTC.

The CDR3: CASSSIRLAGSYEQYF. In nucleotides, the CDR3 is TGTGCCAGCAGCTCAATTCGACTAGCGGGGTCCTACGAGCAGTACTTC. This chain uses TRBV7-2 with TRBJ2-7; 11 bases match TRBD2. From germline, CDR1 is SGHTA and CDR2 FQGNSA. This CDR3 is built from 16 residues. V gave up 4 bases and J gave up 1 base; unmatched junction bases: 6.

This rearrangement joins TRBV27 to TRBJ2-5; 8 positions match TRBD1. The closer fit of TRBJ2-7 to the DNA end suggests the J call may be wrong. The CDR3 runs 14 residues. Per the germline V gene, CDR1 is MNHEY and CDR2 is SMNVEV (reference sequence). DNA for the CDR3: TGTGCCAGCAGTCGACAGGGGAAGTTCCACGAGCAGTACTTC. Protein sequence: CASSRQGKFHEQYF.

The CDR3 region has the DNA TGTGCCAGCCCATCGGGGTGGTTTGGCAACGTCCTGACTTTC. This encodes CASPSGWFGNVLTF. V gene TRBV7-2 combines with J gene TRBJ2-6, with D tentatively TRBD2 (5 bases). Trimming left V 8 bases short and J 9 bases short, with 17 bases between. Germline values: CDR1 SGHTA, CDR2 FQGNSA. This CDR3 is built from 14 residues.

This clone was observed a single time. The V and J genes are TRBV7-9 and TRBJ1-2, with a possible D match to TRBD1 (5 bases). CDR3 size: 16 residues. The germline gives CDR1 SEHNR, CDR2 FQNEAQ (reference sequence). Trimming stripped 1 base from V and 2 bases from J, with 14 bases between. The CDR3 DNA is TGTGCCAGCAGCTTAGAAGGCCGGGGGGGGAACTATGGCTACACCTTC. As protein: CASSLEGRGGNYGYTF.

The chain links TRBV28 to TRBJ2-5, with 9 bases fitting TRBD2. Germline V lookup: CDR1 MDHEN, CDR2 SYDVKM. Trimming removed 5 bases from V and 5 bases from J; junction bases left unmatched: 6. The CDR3 is 14 amino acids. The CDR3 region is CASSPASGAETQYF. DNA for the CDR3: TGTGCCAGCAGTCCCGCTAGCGGGGCTGAGACCCAGTACTTC.

The chain joins TRBV7-9 to TRBJ1-2, with D perhaps TRBD1 (5 bases). Trimming left V 1 base short and J 4 bases short, with 13 bases between. The CDR3 runs 15 residues. Germline CDR1 reads SEHNR; CDR2 reads FQNEAQ (reference sequence). Here the CDR3 DNA reads TGTGCCAGCAGCTTAGGTGAGACAGCTTCCTATGGCTACACCTTC. Amino acids: CASSLGETASYGYTF. The entire variable domain, with the rest obtained from reference TRBV7-9 and TRBJ1-2, is as follows: DTGVSQNPRHKITKRGQNVTFRCDPISEHNRLYWYRQTLGQGPEFLTYFQNEAQLEKSRLLSDRFSAERPKGSFSTLEIQRTEQGDSAMYLCASSLGETASYGYTFGSGTRLTVV.

This clone has more than one count but fewer than ten. This chain joins TRBV23-1 and TRBJ1-2, with TRBD1 matching over 7 bases. Being an ORF, TRBV23-1 has a function that is uncertain. The CDR3 has 22 residues. Trimming cost V 2 bases and J 5 bases; bases outside gene matches: 29. The CDR3 sequence is CASSQLDLQSRTGKYRTYGYTF. The CDR3 region has the DNA TGCGCCAGCAGTCAACTCGATCTCCAATCGAGGACAGGCAAGTACCGTACGTATGGCTACACCTTC.

The chain links TRBV11-2 to TRBJ2-4; possible D gene TRBD2, 5 bases. Germline V gives CDR1 SGHAT, CDR2 FQNNGV. Trimming left V 5 bases short and J 3 bases short, with 23 bases between. CDR3 length: 18 residues. CDR3 sequence: CASSPLAGVSLDKNIQYF. The CDR3 bases are TGTGCCAGCAGCCCCCTAGCCGGGGTAAGCTTAGACAAAAACATTCAGTACTTC.

The CDR3 bases are TGTGCCAGCAGCCAACAGGGATTTGGGGACAATGAGCAGTTCTTC. It translates to CASSQQGFGDNEQFF. The V call is TRBV4-2, the J call TRBJ2-1, with D possibly TRBD1 on 5 matching bases. This CDR3 has 15 residues. CDR1 LGHNA and CDR2 YNFKEQ come from the germline V gene. V was shortened by 2 bases and J by 5 bases, with 13 bases between the two germline ends.